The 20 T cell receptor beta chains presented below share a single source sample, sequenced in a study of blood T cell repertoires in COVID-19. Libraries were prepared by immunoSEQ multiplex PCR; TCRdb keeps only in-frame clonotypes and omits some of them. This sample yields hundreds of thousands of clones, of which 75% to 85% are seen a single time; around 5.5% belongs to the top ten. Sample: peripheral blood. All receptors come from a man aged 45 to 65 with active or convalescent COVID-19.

The CDR3: CASSYLDHRGHNEQFF. The CDR3 region has the DNA TGTGCCAGCAGTTATTTAGATCATCGCGGCCATAATGAGCAGTTCTTC. The V call is TRBV6-5, the J call TRBJ2-1; D gene uncertain. Trimming pared 3 bases from V and 7 bases from J, leaving 19 bases between. Germline assignment: CDR1 MNHEY and CDR2 SVGAGI. There are 16 residues in the CDR3.

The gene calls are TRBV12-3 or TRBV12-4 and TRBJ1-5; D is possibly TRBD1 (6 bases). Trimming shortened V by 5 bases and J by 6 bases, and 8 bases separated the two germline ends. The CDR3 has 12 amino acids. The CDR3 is CASSTGSQPQHF. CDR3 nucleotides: TGTGCCAGCAGTACAGGGTCTCAGCCCCAGCATTTT.

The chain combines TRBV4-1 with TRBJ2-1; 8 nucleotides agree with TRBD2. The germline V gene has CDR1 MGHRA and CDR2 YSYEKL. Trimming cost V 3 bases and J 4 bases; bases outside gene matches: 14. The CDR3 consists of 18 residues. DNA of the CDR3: TGCGCCAGCAGCCAGACCCCCCGGCCTAGCGGGTCTTACAATGAGCAGTTCTTC. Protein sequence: CASSQTPRPSGSYNEQFF.

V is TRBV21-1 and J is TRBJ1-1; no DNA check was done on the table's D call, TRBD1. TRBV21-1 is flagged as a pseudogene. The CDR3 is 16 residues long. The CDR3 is CASSKVRPDSCTEAFF. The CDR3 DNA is TGTGCCAGCAGCAAAGTTCGCCCGGACAGTTGCACTGAAGCTTTCTTT.

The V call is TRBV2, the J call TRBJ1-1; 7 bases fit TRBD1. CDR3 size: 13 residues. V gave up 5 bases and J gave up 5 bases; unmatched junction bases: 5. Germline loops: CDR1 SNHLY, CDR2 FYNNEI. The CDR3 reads CASSRQGSTEAFF. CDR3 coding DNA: TGTGCCAGCAGTCGACAGGGTAGTACTGAAGCTTTCTTT. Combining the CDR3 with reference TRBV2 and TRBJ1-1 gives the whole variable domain EPEVTQTPSHQVTQMGQEVILRCVPISNHLYFYWYRQILGQKVEFLVSFYNNEISEKSEIFDDQFSVERPDGSNFTLKIRSTKLEDSAMYFCASSRQGSTEAFFGQGTRLTVV.

The CDR3 sequence: CASSQGTRGAKLFF. The CDR3 nucleotides read TGTGCCAGCAGCCAAGGGACTCGGGGGGCAAAACTGTTTTTT. The chain employs TRBV3-1 (or the pseudogene TRBV3-2) and TRBJ1-4; a possible D gene is TRBD1 (6 bases). Germline V gene lookup returns CDR1 LGHDT and CDR2 YNNKEL (reference sequence). Trimming pared 1 base from V and 10 bases from J, leaving 13 bases between. The CDR3 has 14 residues.

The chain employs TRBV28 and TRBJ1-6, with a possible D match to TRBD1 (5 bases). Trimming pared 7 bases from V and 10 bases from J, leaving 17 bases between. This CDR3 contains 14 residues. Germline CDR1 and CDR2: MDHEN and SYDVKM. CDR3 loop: CASTLGGGRSPLHF. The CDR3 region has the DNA TGTGCCAGCACCCTGGGGGGGGGAAGATCACCCCTCCACTTT.

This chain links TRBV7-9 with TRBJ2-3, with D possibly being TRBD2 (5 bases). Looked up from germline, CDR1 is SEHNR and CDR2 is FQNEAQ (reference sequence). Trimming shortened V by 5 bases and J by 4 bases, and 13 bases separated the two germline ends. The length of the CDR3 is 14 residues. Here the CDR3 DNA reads TGTGCCAGCAGCCTAACTAGTACGGCAGATACGCAGTATTTT. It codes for CASSLTSTADTQYF.

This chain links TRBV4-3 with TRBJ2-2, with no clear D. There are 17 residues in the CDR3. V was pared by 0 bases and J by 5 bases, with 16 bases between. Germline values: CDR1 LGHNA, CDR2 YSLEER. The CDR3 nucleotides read TGCGCCAGCAGCCAAGAGCCCGCCGCCCAAGCGACCGGGGAGCTGTTTTTT. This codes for CASSQEPAAQATGELFF.

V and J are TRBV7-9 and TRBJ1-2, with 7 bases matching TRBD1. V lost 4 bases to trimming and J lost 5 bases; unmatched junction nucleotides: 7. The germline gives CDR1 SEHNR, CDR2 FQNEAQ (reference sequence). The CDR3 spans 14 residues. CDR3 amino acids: CASSSEGAAYGYTF. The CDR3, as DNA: TGTGCCAGCAGCTCAGAGGGGGCCGCGTATGGCTACACCTTC.

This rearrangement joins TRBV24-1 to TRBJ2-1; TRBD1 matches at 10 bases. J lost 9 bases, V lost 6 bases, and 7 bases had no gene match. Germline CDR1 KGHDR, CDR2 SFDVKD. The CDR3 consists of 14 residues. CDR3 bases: TGTGCCACCAGTCCGGGACAGGGGACTATTGAGCAGTTCTTC. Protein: CATSPGQGTIEQFF.

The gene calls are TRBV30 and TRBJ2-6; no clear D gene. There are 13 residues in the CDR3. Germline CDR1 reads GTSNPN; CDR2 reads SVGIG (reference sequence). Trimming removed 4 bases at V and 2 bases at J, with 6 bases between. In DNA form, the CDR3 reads TGTGCCTGGAACCTACCTGGGGCCAACGTCCTGACTTTC. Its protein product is CAWNLPGANVLTF.

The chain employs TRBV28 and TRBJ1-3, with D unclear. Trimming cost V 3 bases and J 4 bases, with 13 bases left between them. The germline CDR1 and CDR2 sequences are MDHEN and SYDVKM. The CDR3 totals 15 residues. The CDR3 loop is CASSFRSLEGNTIYF. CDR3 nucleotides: TGTGCCAGCAGTTTCCGGAGCCTTGAAGGAAACACCATATATTTT.

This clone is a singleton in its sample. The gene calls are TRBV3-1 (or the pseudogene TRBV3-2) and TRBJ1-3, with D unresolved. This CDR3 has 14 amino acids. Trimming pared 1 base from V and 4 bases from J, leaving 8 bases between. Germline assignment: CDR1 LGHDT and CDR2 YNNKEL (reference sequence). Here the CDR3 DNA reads TGTGCCAGCAGCCAAGGGGCTCGCGGAAACACCATATATTTT. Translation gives CASSQGARGNTIYF.

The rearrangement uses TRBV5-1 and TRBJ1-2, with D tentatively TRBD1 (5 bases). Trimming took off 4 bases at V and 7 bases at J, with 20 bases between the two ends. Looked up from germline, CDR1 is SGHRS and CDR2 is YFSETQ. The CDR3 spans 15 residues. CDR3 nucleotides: TGCGCCAGCAGCACCTGGTGGGGGGAGGTCGGTGGCTACACCTTC. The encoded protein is CASSTWWGEVGGYTF.

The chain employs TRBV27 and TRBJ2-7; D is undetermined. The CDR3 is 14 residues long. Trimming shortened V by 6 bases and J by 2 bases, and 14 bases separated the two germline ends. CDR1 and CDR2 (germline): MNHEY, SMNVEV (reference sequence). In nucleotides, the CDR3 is TGTGCCAGCAGCCGCTCCACAGCTACCTACGAGCAGTACTTC. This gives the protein CASSRSTATYEQYF.

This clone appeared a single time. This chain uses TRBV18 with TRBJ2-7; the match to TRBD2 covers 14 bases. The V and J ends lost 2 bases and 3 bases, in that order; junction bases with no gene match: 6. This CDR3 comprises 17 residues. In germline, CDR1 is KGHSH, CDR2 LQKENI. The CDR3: CASSPGLAGGRFYEQYF. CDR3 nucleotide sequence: TGTGCCAGCTCACCAGGACTAGCGGGAGGTAGATTCTACGAGCAGTACTTC.

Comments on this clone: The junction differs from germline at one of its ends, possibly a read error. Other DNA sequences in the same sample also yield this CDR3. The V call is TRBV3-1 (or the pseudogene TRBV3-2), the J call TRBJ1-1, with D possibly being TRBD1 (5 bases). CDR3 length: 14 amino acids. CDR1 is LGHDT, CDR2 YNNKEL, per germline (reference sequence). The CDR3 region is CASSQDSGGTEAFF. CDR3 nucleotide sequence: TGTGCCAGCAGCCAAGATTCGGGGGGGACTGAGGCTTTCTTT.

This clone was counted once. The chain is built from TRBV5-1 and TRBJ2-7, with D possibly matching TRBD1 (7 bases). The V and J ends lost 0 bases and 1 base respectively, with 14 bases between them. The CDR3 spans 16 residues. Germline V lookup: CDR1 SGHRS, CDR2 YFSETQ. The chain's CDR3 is CASSLGGDSPSYEQYF. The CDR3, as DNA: TGCGCCAGCAGCTTGGGGGGGGACAGCCCATCCTACGAGCAGTACTTC. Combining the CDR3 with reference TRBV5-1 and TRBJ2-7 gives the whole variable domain KAGVTQTPRYLIKTRGQQVTLSCSPISGHRSVSWYQQTPGQGLQFLFEYFSETQRNKGNFPGRFSGRQFSNSRSEMNVSTLELGDSALYLCASSLGGDSPSYEQYFGPGTRLTVT.

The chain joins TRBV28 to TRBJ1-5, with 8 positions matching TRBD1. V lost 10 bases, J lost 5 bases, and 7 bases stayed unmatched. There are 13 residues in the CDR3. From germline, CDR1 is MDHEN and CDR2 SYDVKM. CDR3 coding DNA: TGTGCCATAACGGACAGGGTGGATCAGCCCCAGCATTTT. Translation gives CAITDRVDQPQHF.